This TCR beta chain was captured in a study of cytomegalovirus exposure and HLA in healthy donors. The CDR3 totals 15 residues. Per the germline V gene, CDR1 is SGHTA and CDR2 is FQGNSA. Trimming took 4 bases from V and 4 from J; bases not matched to a gene: 7. General study points: The investigators catalogued 150 or so TCR beta chains as cytomegalovirus-associated. A link between a missense DCLRE1C variant and TCR beta V- and J-gene trimming emerged from a later analysis.

The PCR had 60 Vbeta and 13 Jbeta primers. Assay used: immunoSEQ multiplex PCR; TCRdb lists only in-frame clones, some missing. The table has some 150,000 clones, approximately 72% seen once. As regards this clone: Its antigen is still unknown.

The chain links TRBV7-2 to TRBJ2-1; 7 bases fit TRBD1. The sequence was obtained from a human donor in good health. Sequencing was carried out using PBMCs. Here the CDR3 reads CASSSHSGQYNEQFF. The CDR3 DNA reads as TGTGCCAGCAGCTCCCATTCGGGACAGTACAATGAGCAGTTCTTC.